Listed here are 23 T cell receptor beta chains from one sample, sequenced in a study of blood T cell repertoires in COVID-19. Some clones are missing from TCRdb's copy, which holds only in-frame ones; the method was immunoSEQ multiplex PCR. The top ten hold roughly 8.3% of the sample, which has about 150,000 clones, approximately 84% seen once. Sequenced: peripheral blood. These TCRs come from a woman in her sixties or seventies with COVID-19, enrolled during active disease.

This sequence joins TRBV4-1 and TRBJ1-3; 9 nucleotides match TRBD1. With 1 base clipped from V and 8 bases from J, the junction kept 9 bases outside the gene matches. The germline gives CDR1 MGHRA, CDR2 YSYEKL. This CDR3 is built from 16 residues. CDR3 bases: TGCGCCAGCAGCCAAGGAAGGACAGGGGAGGGGGACACCATATATTTT. It yields the protein CASSQGRTGEGDTIYF.

The rearrangement joins TRBV6-5 to TRBJ1-2; D possibly corresponds to TRBD1 (6 bases). Germline V CDR1 and CDR2: MNHEY, SVGAGI. The CDR3 has 16 amino acids. Trimming took off 3 bases at V and 2 bases at J, with 16 bases between the two ends. The CDR3 DNA reads TGTGCCAGCAGTTATTCCCCTACAGGGAGAAACTATGGCTACACCTTC. Translating it yields CASSYSPTGRNYGYTF.

The rearrangement links TRBV12-5 to TRBJ1-5; no definite D call. Germline CDR1 LGHNT, CDR2 FRNRAP. This CDR3 comprises 12 residues. Trimming cost V 5 bases and J 7 bases, with 9 bases left between them. The CDR3 region is CASGPSGQPQHF. For the CDR3, the DNA is TGTGCTAGTGGTCCCTCGGGGCAGCCCCAGCATTTT.

The chain joins TRBV10-1 to TRBJ1-1; tentatively, D is TRBD1 (5 bases). The CDR3 consists of 15 residues. The germline CDR1 and CDR2 sequences are WNHNN and SYGVQD (reference sequence). V was trimmed by 4 bases and J by 5 bases, leaving 17 bases between them. Written as DNA, the CDR3 is TGCGCCAGCAGTGCAGGAGGGGCGGGGAAGACTGAAGCTTTCTTT. Translation gives CASSAGGAGKTEAFF.

A remark on this clone: Other DNA variants within this sample encode the same CDR3. The V call is TRBV7-6, the J call TRBJ2-2; D is undetermined. Trimming removed 1 base from V and 2 bases from J, with 5 bases in between. CDR1 is SGHVS, CDR2 FNYEAQ, per germline. This CDR3 comprises 14 residues. CDR3 sequence (DNA): TGTGCCAGCAGCTTAGTTCTTAACACCGGGGAGCTGTTTTTT. It yields the protein CASSLVLNTGELFF.

J is TRBJ2-2 and V is TRBV11-2; D gene ambiguous. The CDR3 consists of 16 residues. The germline V gene encodes CDR1 SGHAT and CDR2 FQNNGV. V lost 6 bases and J lost 1, with 15 bases in between. The CDR3 bases are TGTGCCAGCAGTCGTAGGTCAGGATTGAACACCGGGGAGCTGTTTTTT. This translates into CASSRRSGLNTGELFF.

The chain carries TRBV4-2 and TRBJ2-2; perhaps TRBD2 as D (5 bases). Per germline, CDR1 LGHNA and CDR2 YNFKEQ. Trimming took off 0 bases at V and 4 bases at J, with 12 bases between the two ends. CDR3 length: 16 amino acids. CDR3 DNA: TGTGCCAGCAGCCAAGAAGTACGGGGAAGCACCGGGGAGCTGTTTTTT. Its protein product is CASSQEVRGSTGELFF.

This rearrangement joins TRBV12-5 to TRBJ1-3; TRBD1 matches 7 bases. Trimming at V came to 5 bases and at J to 5 bases, leaving 9 bases not matched to a gene. The V gene's germline CDR1 is LGHNT and CDR2 FRNRAP. This CDR3 comprises 15 residues. CDR3 nucleotides: TGTGCTAGTGGTCCCGGGACAGCCCTGCGAAACACCATATATTTT. Its protein product is CASGPGTALRNTIYF.

V is TRBV14 and J is TRBJ1-1; D not resolved. The CDR3 covers 15 residues. V lost 1 base and J 1 base, leaving 10 bases between the germline ends. Looked up from germline, CDR1 is SGHDN and CDR2 is FVKESK. The CDR3 coding sequence is TGTGCCAGCAGCCAAGGGAGAGTTTCGAACACTGAAGCTTTCTTT. This gives the protein CASSQGRVSNTEAFF.

The chain joins TRBV19 to TRBJ1-6; 8 bases line up with TRBD1. The CDR3 runs to 15 residues. Germline loops: CDR1 LNHDA, CDR2 SQIVND (reference sequence). The V gene end was trimmed by 9 bases and the J gene end by 10 bases; junction bases not matched to a gene: 14. The CDR3 DNA is TGTGCCAGCTGCCCTCTTCGGGACAGGCCATCACCCCTCCACTTT. Amino acid sequence: CASCPLRDRPSPLHF.

The chain joins TRBV3-1 (or the pseudogene TRBV3-2) to TRBJ2-4; 11 positions agree with TRBD2. The CDR3 has 16 amino acids. The J segment lost 0 bases and the V segment lost 6 bases, leaving 4 bases of the junction unmatched. Germline V lookup: CDR1 LGHDT, CDR2 YNNKEL (reference sequence). The CDR3 loop reads CASRNSGRAAKNIQYF. In DNA form, the CDR3 reads TGTGCCAGCAGGAATAGCGGGAGGGCAGCCAAAAACATTCAGTACTTC.

This clone was detected once. The gene calls are TRBV5-8 and TRBJ2-5; 14 positions match TRBD2. Germline V gene lookup returns CDR1 SGHTS and CDR2 YDEGEE. After removal of 3 bases from V and 5 bases from J, the junction contained 6 bases not matched to a gene. This CDR3 is built from 16 residues. The CDR3 is CASSSGTSGGRETQYF. The CDR3 region has the DNA TGTGCCAGCAGCTCCGGGACTAGCGGGGGCCGGGAGACCCAGTACTTC. Supplemented by reference TRBV5-8 and TRBJ2-5, the full variable domain reads EAGVTQSPTHLIKTRGQQATLRCSPISGHTSVYWYQQALGLGLQFLLWYDEGEERNRGNFPPRFSGRQFPNYSSELNVNALELEDSALYLCASSSGTSGGRETQYFGPGTRLLVL.

The chain is built from TRBV7-6 and TRBJ1-2; 9 bases match TRBD1. Looked up from germline, CDR1 is SGHVS and CDR2 is FNYEAQ. This CDR3 is 16 amino acids long. V trimming: 5 bases; J trimming: 6 bases; junction bases outside the gene matches: 13. In DNA, the CDR3 is TGTGCCAGCAGCCCCTGGACAGGGGAGGCTTCTAATGGCTACACCTTC. Protein: CASSPWTGEASNGYTF.

CDR3 sequence reads: CAWSAGRDQPQHF. The CDR3 DNA follows: TGTGCCTGGAGTGCTGGGAGAGATCAGCCCCAGCATTTT. The chain is built from TRBV30 and TRBJ1-5; D is uncertain. The V gene's germline CDR1 is GTSNPN and CDR2 SVGIG (reference sequence). V was pared by 1 base and J by 5 bases, with 9 bases between. This CDR3 comprises 13 residues.

The CDR3 coding sequence is TGTGCCAGCTCACCCATTAGACAGGGGAACACTGAAGCTTTCTTT. It is translated as CASSPIRQGNTEAFF. This chain connects TRBV18 to TRBJ1-1, with 7 bases lining up with TRBD1. Germline CDR1 and CDR2: KGHSH and LQKENI. This CDR3 has 15 residues. With V trimmed by 3 bases and J by 1 base, 5 bases remained unmatched.

CDR3 DNA: TGTGCCAGCAGTCCTGACCCCCCCGGGGGTTCACCCCTCCACTTT. Protein product: CASSPDPPGGSPLHF. The gene calls are TRBV6-6 and TRBJ1-6, with D possibly TRBD1 on 5 matching bases. Germline lookup yields CDR1 MNHNY and CDR2 SVGAGI (reference sequence). V lost 5 bases and J lost 9, with 17 bases in between. The CDR3 has 15 residues.

Only a few counts were recorded for this clone. This chain connects TRBV15 to TRBJ1-2; maybe TRBD1 (6 bases). There are 13 residues in the CDR3. The germline V gene encodes CDR1 LNHNV and CDR2 YYDKDF (reference sequence). Deletions cut 4 bases from V and 5 bases from J, with 11 bases between. The DNA for the CDR3 is TGTGCCACCAGCACAGGGGCGGGTTATGGCTACACCTTC. Translation gives CATSTGAGYGYTF.

This chain joins TRBV5-1 and TRBJ2-7, with 7 bases fitting TRBD1. With 0 bases clipped from V and 1 base from J, the junction kept 1 base outside the gene matches. Per germline, CDR1 SGHRS and CDR2 YFSETQ. This CDR3 has 14 amino acids. Here the CDR3 reads CASSLEGQSYEQYF. The CDR3 DNA reads as TGCGCCAGCAGCTTGGAGGGACAGTCCTACGAGCAGTACTTC.

This chain links TRBV28 with TRBJ2-7; 7 nucleotides match TRBD1. The CDR3 spans 14 residues. J was trimmed by 2 bases and V by 7 bases; bases with no gene match: 8. The germline V gene has CDR1 MDHEN and CDR2 SYDVKM. CDR3 coding DNA: TGTGCCAGCAACCCTTCCGGGACAGCCTACGAGCAGTACGTC. Translating it yields CASNPSGTAYEQYV.

CDR3 loop: CSARVVETQYF. DNA for the CDR3: TGCAGTGCTCGAGTCGTCGAGACCCAGTACTTC. This chain links TRBV20-1 with TRBJ2-5, with D uncertain. The V end lost 5 bases, the J end lost 5 bases, and 9 bases lay between the germline ends. The germline gives CDR1 DFQATT, CDR2 SNEGSKA (reference sequence). The CDR3 has 11 amino acids.

This chain links TRBV5-1 with TRBJ1-6, with 7 bases identical to TRBD1. J was trimmed by 5 bases and V by 6 bases; bases with no gene match: 5. Germline V CDR1 and CDR2: SGHRS, YFSETQ. The CDR3 totals 14 residues. The CDR3 region has the DNA TGCGCCAGCACCTCGGGGACAGATAATTCACCCCTCCACTTT. The encoded protein is CASTSGTDNSPLHF.

The chain has TRBV18 and TRBJ2-1; 8 bases agree with TRBD2. Germline V lookup: CDR1 KGHSH, CDR2 LQKENI. Trimming cost V 4 bases and J 4 bases; bases outside gene matches: 6. CDR3 length: 15 residues. CDR3 sequence (DNA): TGTGCCAGCTCACTTCGGGAGGGCCTGTACAATGAGCAGTTCTTC. As protein: CASSLREGLYNEQFF.

This clone appeared a single time. V gene TRBV5-5 combines with J gene TRBJ2-1; D might be TRBD2 (6 bases). Germline V gene sequence: CDR1 SGHKS, CDR2 YYEKEE (reference sequence). Trimming pared 0 bases from V and 0 bases from J, leaving 7 bases between. This CDR3 has 15 residues. The CDR3 is CASSLGGASYNEQFF. The CDR3 coding sequence is TGTGCCAGCAGCTTGGGCGGGGCCTCCTACAATGAGCAGTTCTTC.